This TCR beta chain derives from a study of shared clonotypes between healthy human individuals. Study findings and constraints: Specimens sampled were limited to blood, with tissue repertoires likely differing.

The donors, healthy adults who were HIV-negative, had experienced no recent acute infections or vaccinations. Donors comprised only Caucasian adults living in Nashville, Tennessee. As to this clone: Its antigen is unknown.

V was clipped by 3 bases and J by 0 bases, with 23 bases between them. Germline assignment: CDR1 SGHAT and CDR2 FQDESV (reference sequence). CDR3 length equals 19 residues. For every subset, genomic DNA was evenly distributed across several immunoSEQ plates. TCRdb's copy holds only in-frame clones and misses some; the assay was immunoSEQ multiplex PCR. Of around 500,000 clones listed, about 84% are singletons. The receptor was isolated from a woman aged 40 to 49 in good health. Some clones in this sample may be carry-over from other donors' samples. The chain carries TRBV11-1 and TRBJ1-1; D remains unclear. Input material: PBMCs. CDR3 DNA sequence: TGTGCCAGCAGCTTTACGGCGGGAAACGTCGGGCCTATGAACACTGAAGCTTTCTTT. This sequence encodes CASSFTAGNVGPMNTEAFF.